This T cell receptor beta chain emerged from a study of T cells after yellow fever vaccination (dated by TCRdb to between 2017 and 2020). Broadly, across the study: The SMART-Seq v4 Ultra Low Input RNA kit was used to prepare libraries from fractions with low cell numbers. To track T-cell clones before and after primary and booster YFV17D yellow fever vaccination, bulk TCR alpha and beta repertoires were sequenced longitudinally. Two healthy male donors, one aged 18 to 29 and one aged 30 to 40 years, were included in the cohort. Blood was collected at multiple timepoints before and after primary and secondary immunization, and bulk PBMC replicates and cell subsets were isolated.

Sequencer: Illumina NovaSeq 6000. TCR cDNA was synthesized by 5'RACE template switching, through which a universal primer site and unique molecular identifiers were introduced. Priming for cDNA synthesis came from both the TCR alpha and TCR beta constant segments. Libraries were amplified in two PCR steps, with sample barcodes and sequencing adapters added in the second step. Sequencing of the libraries was done on either Illumina HiSeq 2500 (2x100 bp) or NovaSeq (2x150 bp). From the authors' description of their analysis: MIGEC was used to demultiplex reads and collapse the reads into UMI consensus sequences, and MiXCR was used for V(D)J alignment. Vaccine-responding clonotypes were identified with edgeR using replicate PBMC samples, with FDR below 0.01 and a log2 fold change above 5 up to day 15 being required. Bulk clonotypes were assigned CD4 or CD8 identity according to which sequenced CD4 or CD8 repertoire held them at higher abundance. Starting from the raw public reads, TCRdb applied fastp trimming at Q25, assembled clones with MiXCR and retained in-frame beta chains. Every entry covers one CDR3 protein and lists the most common genes and DNA from its rows. The V and J calls and clone size are TCRdb's, not the authors'. This sample has around 310,000 distinct CDR3 sequences in its table, and approximately 4% of those were observed once. Approximately 25% of the sample belongs to the ten largest clones.

CDR3 length: 14 amino acids, cysteine to phenylalanine. Here the CDR3 DNA is all that survives: 42 bases in frame from base 1. V gives up 6 bases and J gives up 5 bases, and the segment between their germline ends measures 13 bases. What the study reported, not specific to this receptor: FACS-sorted repertoires could contain abundant contaminating clonotypes from the bulk population, so computational filtering was required. Because the study included only a couple of donors, the extent to which the findings can be generalized is limited. A small share of clonotypes occurred in both CD4 and CD8 compartments, likely arising from convergent recombination. Compared with the primary T-cell response, the secondary T-cell response was faster but weaker, reaching its peak on day 5 rather than on day 15. After the booster, most of the clones that had expanded following primary vaccination were detected again (roughly 97% of CD4 and around 88% of CD8), which suggests that memory was broadly maintained.

This specimen's treatment or condition label, per the study, means: live attenuated yellow fever vaccine strain. At every blood-draw timepoint, two biological replicates of bulk PBMCs were collected. PBMCs were isolated from peripheral blood using a standard Ficoll-Paque protocol. RNA was extracted with TriZol from bulk PBMCs, CD4 and CD8 fractions, and dextramer-positive and dextramer-negative fractions. There are a few counts of this clonotype. The specificity of this receptor is unknown. The input lacks base qualities; no much larger clone sits a single base away. The sequence was collected from a man between 18 and 35 years old who received the YFV17D yellow fever vaccine. Here the sequenced sample was PBMCs, taken 5 days after the yellow fever booster vaccination. Recombination connected TRBV12-3 or TRBV12-4 to TRBJ1-4, with no D gene named confidently. The DNA sequence is as follows: TGTGCCAGCAGCACATATACACGGAATGAAAAACTGTTTTTT. Translation gives CASSTYTRNEKLFF.